This record looks at one T cell receptor (beta chain) sequence and its context. These data are taken from a study of blood T cell repertoires in COVID-19. Everyone who took part was roughly 18 to 89 years old, and they came from 24 US areas. Two negative PCRs, clearance, or symptom resolution had been documented for recovered Cohort 3 donors. Original analysis: Reference gene primer amplification in the assay estimated nucleated cell counts. Here immunoSEQ multiplex PCR was the method, and the copy in TCRdb shows in-frame clones only, minus some. The DNA gave D and trimming, while V, J and clone size come from that table. The sample has under 300,000 clones, 90% to 95% seen once. This clonotype was obtained from a woman in her late teens or twenties who had recovered from COVID-19. Source material: PBMCs or T cells enriched from blood (not recorded which).

The CDR3 nucleotides are TGTGCCAGCAGTTTAACGGGACAGGTCAATCAGCCCCAGCATTTT. Residues: CASSLTGQVNQPQHF. The chain has TRBV28 and TRBJ1-5, with 8 bases lining up with TRBD1. The V segment lost 2 bases and the J segment 3 bases; nucleotides outside the gene matches: 3. The CDR3 runs to 15 residues. CDR1 and CDR2 (germline): MDHEN, SYDVKM.